This TCR beta chain was profiled in a study of a mutant IDH1 vaccine in newly diagnosed glioma. Study-wide background: Those enrolled had earlier been treated with radiotherapy, temozolomide, or both, mostly both.

The data were produced by immunoSEQ multiplex PCR, yet TCRdb's version contains in-frame clones alone and is incomplete. The sample lists over 55,000 clones; around 82% were seen once. Time point meaning: baseline, week 1 (first vaccination visit). Stated treatment: pre-vaccination baseline after standard-of-care therapy. Germline-derived CDR1 and CDR2 are GTSNPN and SVGIG (reference sequence). V was shortened by 0 bases and J by 5 bases, with 7 bases between the two germline ends. The CDR3 spans 12 residues. The sequencing used peripheral blood mononuclear cells (PBMCs), collected from a glioma patient treated with radiotherapy, temozolomide or both. This sequence was found in a young woman with glioma. Some clones in this sample may be carry-over from other donors' samples. The rearrangement links TRBV30 to TRBJ1-1; D unresolved. The CDR3 loop is CAWSVSWTEAFF. The CDR3 coding sequence is TGTGCCTGGAGTGTAAGTTGGACTGAAGCTTTCTTT.